These 4 T cell receptor beta chains were sequenced from one sample in a study of blood T cells in healthy people across ages. Then a second PCR, running roughly 7 to 12 cycles, was carried out with a sample-barcoded 5' primer and a J-beta primer mix. TCRdb itself ran the 5' RACE reads through MiXCR, one entry per CDR3 protein. This sample yields roughly 500,000 distinct CDR3 sequences, of which 27% are seen a single time; approximately 17% belongs to the top ten. Sequencing was done on a sample of blood. These receptors came from a woman between 65 and 79 years old in good health.

V and J are TRBV2 and TRBJ2-3; D is undetermined. CDR1 is SNHLY, CDR2 FYNNEI, per germline. This CDR3 is 14 amino acids long. Trimming took off 3 bases at V and 2 bases at J, with 9 bases between the two ends. The CDR3 protein is CASSDGSDTDTQYF. CDR3 nucleotides: TGTGCCAGCAGTGATGGGTCCGACACAGATACGCAGTATTTT.

This clonotype was recorded many times. The rearrangement joins TRBV9 to TRBJ2-5; D gene unclear. Germline values: CDR1 SGDLS, CDR2 YYNGEE. Deletions cut 5 bases from V and 5 bases from J, with 10 bases between. The CDR3 sequence is 12 residues long. This CDR3 reads CASSVTGETQYF. Written as DNA, the CDR3 is TGTGCCAGCAGTGTGACGGGCGAGACCCAGTACTTC.

This clonotype has a handful of counts. The V call is TRBV6-6, the J call TRBJ1-1; no clear D gene. This CDR3 is 14 amino acids long. Germline V lookup: CDR1 MNHNY, CDR2 SVGAGI (reference sequence). The germline V and J ends were trimmed by 8 bases and 1 base, with 14 bases remaining between them. The CDR3 bases are TGTGCCAGCGGCCCCCTCCCGCGGAACACTGAAGCTTTCTTT. It translates to CASGPLPRNTEAFF.

This clonotype turned up a few times. The genes are TRBV6-2 or TRBV6-3 and TRBJ2-5; 10 positions agree with TRBD2. Germline CDR1 MNHEY, CDR2 SVGEGT. The CDR3 sequence is 16 residues long. V dropped 2 bases and J dropped 1; count of bases not matched to a gene: 4. The CDR3 spells CASSYGIAGGQETQYF. The CDR3 DNA reads as TGTGCCAGCAGTTACGGTATAGCGGGAGGCCAAGAGACCCAGTACTTC.